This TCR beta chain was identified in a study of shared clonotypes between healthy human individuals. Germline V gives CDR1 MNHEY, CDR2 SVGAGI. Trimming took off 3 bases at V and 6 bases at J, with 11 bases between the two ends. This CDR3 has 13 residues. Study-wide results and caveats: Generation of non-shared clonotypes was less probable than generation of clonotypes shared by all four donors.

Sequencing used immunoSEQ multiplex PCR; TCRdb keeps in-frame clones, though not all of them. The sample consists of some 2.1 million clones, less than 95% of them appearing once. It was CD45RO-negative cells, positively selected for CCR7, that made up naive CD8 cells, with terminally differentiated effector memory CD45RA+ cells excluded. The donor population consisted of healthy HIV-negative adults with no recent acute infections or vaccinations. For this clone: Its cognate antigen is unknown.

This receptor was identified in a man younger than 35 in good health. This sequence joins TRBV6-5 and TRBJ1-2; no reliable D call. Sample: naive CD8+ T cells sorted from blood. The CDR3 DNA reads TGTGCCAGCAGTTATTCAGGTTTCGATGGCTACACCTTC. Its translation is CASSYSGFDGYTF.